One sample yielded the 24 T cell receptor beta chains listed below, sequenced in a study of T cells after yellow fever vaccination. Via MiXCR, TCRdb re-called the 5' RACE reads, giving one row per CDR3 protein. The sample lists just under 600,000 distinct CDR3 sequences; roughly 14% were seen once. This sample comprised PBMCs, obtained on the day of the yellow fever booster vaccination. The receptors come from a man younger than 45 who received the YFV17D yellow fever vaccine.

The V call is TRBV19, the J call TRBJ2-4, with TRBD1 matching 7 bases. Germline CDR1 reads LNHDA; CDR2 reads SQIVND (reference sequence). The CDR3 covers 16 residues. Trimming cost V 5 bases and J 6 bases; bases outside gene matches: 13. The CDR3 is CASSPDRVPIANIQYF. The CDR3, as DNA: TGTGCCAGTAGTCCCGACAGGGTCCCAATTGCAAACATTCAGTACTTC. Complete variable domain (other parts from reference TRBV19 and TRBJ2-4): DGGITQSPKYLFRKEGQNVTLSCEQNLNHDAMYWYRQDPGQGLRLIYYSQIVNDFQKGDIAEGYSVSREKKESFPLTVTSAQKNPTAFYLCASSPDRVPIANIQYFGAGTRLSVL.

The V call is TRBV20-1, the J call TRBJ2-7, with D maybe TRBD1 (5 bases). The CDR3 extends over 13 amino acids. Germline V gives CDR1 DFQATT, CDR2 SNEGSKA (reference sequence). V lost 5 bases and J lost 6, with 17 bases in between. CDR3 DNA sequence: TGCAGTGCTCTCGAACCAGGGTCTGGCGAGCAGTACTTC. Amino acid sequence: CSALEPGSGEQYF.

J is TRBJ2-1 and V is TRBV12-3 or TRBV12-4; D remains ambiguous. The CDR3 extends over 14 amino acids. The V end lost 5 bases, the J end lost 8 bases, and 16 bases lay between the germline ends. The CDR3 loop reads CASSPSERVDEQFF. CDR3 DNA sequence: TGTGCCAGCAGTCCCTCTGAAAGGGTGGATGAGCAGTTCTTC.

Comment on this clonotype: At one end, the junction sequence differs from germline, possibly due to a read error. The V call is TRBV27, the J call TRBJ2-6, with 10 bases identical to TRBD1. The CDR3 loop spans 18 amino acids. Germline CDR1 reads MNHEY; CDR2 reads SMNVEV (reference sequence). This CDR3 is CASSLSGTGVSGANVLTF. The CDR3 DNA reads TGTGCCAGCAGTCTATCCGGGACAGGGGTTTCAGGGGCCAACGTCCTGACTTTC.

There are a few counts of this clonotype. V usage is TRBV27 and J usage is TRBJ1-6, with D unresolved. V shed 2 bases and J shed 0 bases, with 11 bases lying between them. The CDR3 sequence is 17 residues long. Germline values: CDR1 MNHEY, CDR2 SMNVEV (reference sequence). This chain's CDR3 is CASSLKAGSSYNSPLHF. DNA of the CDR3: TGTGCCAGCAGTTTAAAGGCGGGGAGCTCCTATAATTCACCCCTCCACTTT.

The chain employs TRBV11-2 and TRBJ2-3, with 8 bases identical to TRBD2. The CDR3 loop spans 19 amino acids. V dropped 5 bases and J dropped 1; count of bases not matched to a gene: 17. Germline V gene sequence: CDR1 SGHAT, CDR2 FQNNGV. Written as DNA, the CDR3 is TGTGCCAGCAGCCCACGATTTAGCGGGGCCGCGTTGGGCACAGATACGCAGTATTTT. The encoded protein is CASSPRFSGAALGTDTQYF.

In this sample, this clonotype turned up a few times. The chain employs TRBV27 and TRBJ2-2; 7 bases match TRBD1. The ends lost 6 bases at V and 6 bases at J; junction bases unmatched: 10. Germline-derived CDR1 and CDR2 are MNHEY and SMNVEV (reference sequence). The CDR3 loop spans 15 amino acids. DNA for the CDR3: TGTGCCAGCAGAAGGGACAGCGTCCAGTCCGGGGAGCTGTTTTTT. Translating it yields CASRRDSVQSGELFF.

The table lists this clonotype with a few counts. The V and J genes are TRBV20-1 and TRBJ2-7; D may be TRBD1 or TRBD2 (6 bases each). The CDR3 totals 16 residues. Deletions cut 3 bases from V and 7 bases from J, with 25 bases between. The germline V gene has CDR1 DFQATT and CDR2 SNEGSKA (reference sequence). CDR3: CSASWRGAVLAREQYF. The DNA for the CDR3 is TGCAGTGCTAGTTGGAGGGGGGCGGTCCTCGCTCGGGAGCAGTACTTC.

In this sample, this clonotype turned up a few times. The gene calls are TRBV6-2 or TRBV6-3 and TRBJ2-2, with TRBD1 matching over 9 bases. The CDR3 has 15 amino acids. J lost 6 bases, V lost 2 bases, and 4 bases had no gene match. Looked up from germline, CDR1 is MNHEY and CDR2 is SVGEGT. The CDR3 loop is CASSYRDRVSGELFF. For the CDR3, the DNA is TGTGCCAGCAGTTACCGGGACAGGGTCTCCGGGGAGCTGTTTTTT.

This clonotype came up a few times. The chain has TRBV27 and TRBJ1-2, with 8 bases that match TRBD1. Germline-derived CDR1 and CDR2 are MNHEY and SMNVEV (reference sequence). The CDR3 runs 17 residues. Losses at the gene ends were 4 bases for V and 0 bases for J; bases not matched to a gene: 10. DNA of the CDR3: TGTGCCAGCAGTTCAGTCAGGGGGCATGATCCTAACTATGGCTACACCTTC. Amino acid sequence: CASSSVRGHDPNYGYTF.

The V call is TRBV3-1, the J call TRBJ2-2; D is perhaps TRBD1 or TRBD2 (5 bases each). Trimming took off 6 bases at V and 1 base at J, with 18 bases between the two ends. Germline values: CDR1 LGHDT, CDR2 YNNKEL (reference sequence). The CDR3 sequence is 17 residues long. CDR3 in amino acids: CASSQSNRGQNTGELFF. CDR3 bases: TGTGCCAGCAGTCAAAGTAATCGGGGCCAGAACACCGGGGAGCTGTTTTTT.

The genes are TRBV20-1 and TRBJ2-2; D is ambiguous. Germline V gives CDR1 DFQATT, CDR2 SNEGSKA (reference sequence). V lost 8 bases, J lost 2 bases, and 9 bases lay in between. The CDR3 totals 12 residues. The CDR3 protein is CSTQKNTGELFF. The CDR3 nucleotides are TGCAGTACACAGAAAAACACCGGGGAGCTGTTTTTT.

The chain employs TRBV6-4 and TRBJ2-2; D is unclear. V lost 7 bases to trimming and J lost 7 bases, with 16 bases between them. There are 14 residues in the CDR3. CDR1 is MRHNA, CDR2 SNTAGT, per germline. The CDR3 DNA is TGTGCCAGCATCCACCTAGGAGATAACGGGGAGCTGTTTTTT. The encoded protein is CASIHLGDNGELFF.

The sample holds a few counts of this clonotype. The V gene is TRBV20-1, the J gene TRBJ2-1; no clear D. This CDR3 spans 13 amino acids. Trimming removed 5 bases from V and 6 bases from J, with 14 bases in between. Germline CDR1 and CDR2: DFQATT and SNEGSKA (reference sequence). This chain's CDR3 is CSAGASNVNEQFF. In nucleotides, the CDR3 is TGCAGTGCTGGCGCCTCGAATGTCAATGAGCAGTTCTTC.

This clonotype was detected only a few times. The chain combines TRBV2 with TRBJ2-5; the D is unclear. The CDR3 covers 17 residues. In germline, CDR1 is SNHLY, CDR2 FYNNEI. Trimming took 0 bases from V and 1 from J, leaving 15 bases between them. This CDR3 is CASSEALLLVSQETQYF. In nucleotides, the CDR3 is TGTGCCAGCAGTGAAGCGCTTCTATTGGTCAGCCAAGAGACCCAGTACTTC.

This clonotype was detected only a few times. The gene calls are TRBV3-1 and TRBJ2-7; D uncertain. The CDR3 spans 11 residues. With 8 bases removed from V and 9 bases from J, the gap between germline ends came to 14 bases. Germline V lookup: CDR1 LGHDT, CDR2 YNNKEL (reference sequence). The CDR3 DNA is TGTGCCAGCGAGCGTTCTGGATGGCAGTACTTC. Translated: CASERSGWQYF.

V is TRBV20-1 and J is TRBJ2-2; the match to TRBD2 covers 14 bases. Trimming took 5 bases from V and 5 from J; bases not matched to a gene: 7. This CDR3 is 16 amino acids long. CDR1 is DFQATT and CDR2 is SNEGSKA in the germline V gene (reference sequence). CDR3 bases: TGCAGTGCTGGAGGACTAGCGGGAGGCAGGACCGGGGAGCTGTTTTTT. This gives the protein CSAGGLAGGRTGELFF.

V gene TRBV6-2 or TRBV6-3 combines with J gene TRBJ2-5; D is uncertain. Looked up from germline, CDR1 is MNHEY and CDR2 is SVGEGT. Trimming left V 6 bases short and J 5 bases short, with 7 bases between. This CDR3 comprises 11 residues. CDR3 nucleotides: TGTGCCAGCAGAAATGCCGAGACCCAGTACTTC. It specifies CASRNAETQYF.

The rearrangement joins TRBV27 to TRBJ2-6; unclear D gene. Trimming cost V 5 bases and J 0 bases, with 20 bases left between them. The CDR3 has 19 residues. The germline V gene encodes CDR1 MNHEY and CDR2 SMNVEV (reference sequence). The CDR3 nucleotides read TGTGCCAGCAGTCCACCGAGCCTCTGGGAAACCTCTGGGGCCAACGTCCTGACTTTC. Translation gives CASSPPSLWETSGANVLTF.

This clonotype was seen a few times. The chain couples TRBV6-5 to TRBJ2-1; a possible D gene is TRBD2 (5 bases). Germline CDR1 reads MNHEY; CDR2 reads SVGAGI. CDR3 length: 17 amino acids. With 0 bases removed from V and 6 bases from J, the gap between germline ends came to 18 bases. CDR3 sequence: CASSYSLHGGYSNEQFF. The CDR3 DNA reads TGTGCCAGCAGTTACTCCCTACATGGAGGATATAGCAATGAGCAGTTCTTC.

This clonotype was observed a handful of times. V gene TRBV7-9 combines with J gene TRBJ2-1; TRBD2 aligns across 11 bases. V lost 6 bases to trimming and J lost 0 bases; unmatched junction nucleotides: 1. In germline, CDR1 is SEHNR, CDR2 FQNEAQ (reference sequence). The CDR3 is made up of 15 amino acids. This CDR3 is CASRGLAASYNEQFF. The CDR3 nucleotides are TGTGCCAGCAGGGGACTAGCGGCCTCCTACAATGAGCAGTTCTTC.

This clonotype was detected a few times. This chain uses TRBV9 with TRBJ2-7; D gene unclear. The V and J ends lost 2 bases and 3 bases respectively, with 15 bases between them. The CDR3 is 15 residues long. Germline-derived CDR1 and CDR2 are SGDLS and YYNGEE. In nucleotides, the CDR3 is TGTGCCAGCAGCGTCTCCAGTGGGTCTTACTACGAGCAGTACTTC. This sequence encodes CASSVSSGSYYEQYF.

The chain carries TRBV7-8 and TRBJ1-5, with a weak D call TRBD1 (6 bases). V was pared by 3 bases and J by 1 base, with 7 bases between. The CDR3 is made up of 14 amino acids. The germline V gene has CDR1 SGHVS and CDR2 FQNEAQ. CDR3 in DNA: TGTGCCAGCAGCTTTGACAGGAGCAATCAGCCCCAGCATTTT. Translation gives CASSFDRSNQPQHF.

V usage is TRBV14 and J usage is TRBJ2-3; TRBD1 is a possible D gene (6 bases). Germline CDR1 SGHDN, CDR2 FVKESK. CDR3 size: 16 residues. V was cut by 3 bases and J by 1 base, with 14 bases left in between. The CDR3 DNA reads TGTGCCAGCAGCCAGATCAGGGGAACTGGCACAGATACGCAGTATTTT. Encoded protein: CASSQIRGTGTDTQYF.